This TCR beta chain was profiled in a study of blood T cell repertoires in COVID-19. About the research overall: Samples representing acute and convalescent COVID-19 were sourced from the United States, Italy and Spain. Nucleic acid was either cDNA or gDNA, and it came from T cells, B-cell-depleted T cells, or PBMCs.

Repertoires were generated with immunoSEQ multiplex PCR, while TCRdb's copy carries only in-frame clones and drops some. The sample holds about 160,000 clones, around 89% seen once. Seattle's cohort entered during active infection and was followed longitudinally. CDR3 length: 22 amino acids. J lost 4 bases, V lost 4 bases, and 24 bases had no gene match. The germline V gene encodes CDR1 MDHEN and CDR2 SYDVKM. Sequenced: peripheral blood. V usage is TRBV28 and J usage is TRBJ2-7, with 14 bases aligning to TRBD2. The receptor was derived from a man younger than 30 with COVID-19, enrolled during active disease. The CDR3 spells CASSWTRLANVGLAGDYYEQYF. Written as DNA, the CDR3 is TGTGCCAGCAGTTGGACCCGCTTAGCGAACGTGGGACTAGCGGGAGACTATTACGAGCAGTACTTC.